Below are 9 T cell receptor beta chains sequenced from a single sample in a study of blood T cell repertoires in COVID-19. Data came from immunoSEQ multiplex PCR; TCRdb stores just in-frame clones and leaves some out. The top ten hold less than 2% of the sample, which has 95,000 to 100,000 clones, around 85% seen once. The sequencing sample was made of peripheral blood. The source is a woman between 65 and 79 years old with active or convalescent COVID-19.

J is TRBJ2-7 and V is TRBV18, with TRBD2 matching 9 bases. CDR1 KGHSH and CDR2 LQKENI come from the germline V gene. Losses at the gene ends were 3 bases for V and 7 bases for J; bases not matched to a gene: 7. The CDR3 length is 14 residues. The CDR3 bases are TGTGCCAGCTCACCTGGGACTAGCAGCTCTGAGCAGTACTTC. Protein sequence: CASSPGTSSSEQYF.

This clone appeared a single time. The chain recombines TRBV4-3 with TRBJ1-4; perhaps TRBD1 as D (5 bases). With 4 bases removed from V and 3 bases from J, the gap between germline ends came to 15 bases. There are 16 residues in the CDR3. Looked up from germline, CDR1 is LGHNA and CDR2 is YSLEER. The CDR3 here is CASSPGGFTANEKLFF. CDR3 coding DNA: TGCGCCAGCAGCCCGGGGGGGTTTACGGCTAATGAAAAACTGTTTTTT.

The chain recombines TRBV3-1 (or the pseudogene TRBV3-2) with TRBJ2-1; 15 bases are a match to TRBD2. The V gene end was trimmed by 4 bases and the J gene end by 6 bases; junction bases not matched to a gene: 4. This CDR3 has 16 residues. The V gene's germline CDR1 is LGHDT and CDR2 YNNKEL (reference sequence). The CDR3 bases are TGTGCCAGCAGCCGGACTAGCGGGGGGGCCGGCAATGAGCAGTTCTTC. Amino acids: CASSRTSGGAGNEQFF.

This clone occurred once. CDR3 nucleotide sequence: TGTGCCAGCAGCCAACAGGGAAACACCATATATTTT. This sequence encodes CASSQQGNTIYF. V gene TRBV3-1 (or the pseudogene TRBV3-2) combines with J gene TRBJ1-3; no clear D gene. Germline assignment: CDR1 LGHDT and CDR2 YNNKEL (reference sequence). The CDR3 sequence is 12 residues long. V lost 2 bases, J lost 4 bases, and 3 bases lay in between.

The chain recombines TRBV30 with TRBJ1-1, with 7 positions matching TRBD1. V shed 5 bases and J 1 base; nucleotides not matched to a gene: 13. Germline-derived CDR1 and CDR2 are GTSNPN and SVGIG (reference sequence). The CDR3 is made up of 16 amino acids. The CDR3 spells CAWFGRVGGWNTEAFF. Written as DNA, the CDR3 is TGTGCCTGGTTCGGGCGTGTAGGGGGCTGGAACACTGAAGCTTTCTTT.

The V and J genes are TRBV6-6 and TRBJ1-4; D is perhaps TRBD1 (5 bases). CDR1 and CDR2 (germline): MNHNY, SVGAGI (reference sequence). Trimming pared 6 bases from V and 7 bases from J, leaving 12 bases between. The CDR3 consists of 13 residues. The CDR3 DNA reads TGTGCCAGCAGGCCGGGGGTGGTTGAAAAACTGTTTTTT. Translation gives CASRPGVVEKLFF.

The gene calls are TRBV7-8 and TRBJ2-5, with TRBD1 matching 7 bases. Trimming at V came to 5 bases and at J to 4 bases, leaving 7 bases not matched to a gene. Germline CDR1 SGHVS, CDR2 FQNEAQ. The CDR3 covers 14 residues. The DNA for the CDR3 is TGTGCCAGCAGCCGAGTACAGGGGATAGAGACCCAGTACTTC. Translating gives CASSRVQGIETQYF.

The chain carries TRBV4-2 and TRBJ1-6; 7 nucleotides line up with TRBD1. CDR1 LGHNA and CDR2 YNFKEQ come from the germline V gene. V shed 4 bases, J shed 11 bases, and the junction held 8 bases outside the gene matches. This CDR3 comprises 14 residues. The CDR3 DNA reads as TGTGCCAGCAGCCGGGCCACAGGGGTAACACCCCTCCACTTT. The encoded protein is CASSRATGVTPLHF.

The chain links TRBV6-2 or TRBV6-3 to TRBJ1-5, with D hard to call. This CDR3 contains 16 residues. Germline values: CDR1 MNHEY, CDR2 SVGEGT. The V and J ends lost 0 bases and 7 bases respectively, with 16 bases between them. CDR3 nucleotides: TGTGCCAGCAGTTACTCCAATACTGACAAGTCCCAGCCCCAGCATTTT. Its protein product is CASSYSNTDKSQPQHF.